This is a list of T cell receptor beta chains from one sample in a study of blood T cells in healthy people across ages. TCRdb fed the 5' RACE reads into MiXCR, producing one record per CDR3 protein. This sample has roughly 1,100,000 distinct CDR3 sequences, with around 27% found just once. The same sample was also used in a study of T cells of mothers and their children.

The source material was blood. These receptors all stem from a girl aged 2 to 10 in good health. CDR3s include the opening cysteine and the closing phenylalanine or tryptophan. The D gene is left open where the match is weak. Clone size is shown for a subset of rows, as once, few, many or a class of expanded clone.

j_call clone_size v_call d_call cdr3_aa cdr3_nt
TRBJ1-1 . TRBV10-3 . CAISDTMNTEAFF TGTGCCATCAGTGACACAATGAACACTGAAGCTTTCTTT
TRBJ2-1 . TRBV5-1 . CASSTRAGRSYNEQFF TGCGCCAGCAGCACAAGAGCGGGTCGCTCCTACAATGAGCAGTTCTTC
TRBJ1-2 . TRBV7-2 TRBD1 CASSSGTGRAGGYTF TGTGCCAGCAGTTCCGGGACAGGGCGCGCGGGCGGCTACACCTTC
TRBJ2-1 few TRBV6-1 . CASSVQDRALRQQFF TGTGCCAGCAGTGTTCAGGACCGGGCCCTAAGACAGCAGTTCTTC
TRBJ2-3 few TRBV7-2 . CASSLVGGASTDTQYF TGTGCCAGCAGCTTAGTTGGCGGGGCTAGCACAGATACGCAGTATTTT
TRBJ2-3 few TRBV20-1 . CSARIAGATDTQYF TGCAGTGCTAGAATTGCGGGGGCCACAGATACGCAGTATTTT
TRBJ2-5 few TRBV4-2 . CASSQEWGVQETQYF TGTGCCAGCAGCCAAGAATGGGGGGTTCAAGAGACCCAGTACTTC
TRBJ2-5 few TRBV24-1 . CATSDSTVWGETQYF TGTGCCACCAGTGATTCTACCGTTTGGGGAGAGACCCAGTACTTC
TRBJ2-5 . TRBV7-2 . CASSLVVVRETQYF TGTGCCAGCAGCTTGGTAGTAGTTCGAGAGACCCAGTACTTC
TRBJ2-5 few TRBV20-1 TRBD1 CSAGGQGYPYF TGCAGTGCTGGAGGACAGGGGTATCCTTACTTC
TRBJ1-4 few TRBV12-3/TRBV12-4 . CASTLTTDLPGEKLFF TGTGCCAGCACCCTAACAACGGACCTTCCTGGGGAAAAACTGTTTTTT
TRBJ1-3 . TRBV10-3 . CAISEGHPSGNTVYF TGTGCCATCAGTGAAGGACACCCCTCTGGAAACACCGTATATTTT
TRBJ2-1 . TRBV6-5 . CASRPPGRADEQFF TGTGCCAGCAGGCCCCCAGGGCGGGCGGATGAGCAGTTCTTC
TRBJ2-1 . TRBV29-1 . CSVVSGDNEQFF TGCAGCGTTGTATCCGGAGACAATGAGCAGTTCTTC
TRBJ1-4 . TRBV6-5 TRBD1 CASGMTGNEKLFF TGTGCCAGCGGTATGACAGGGAATGAAAAACTGTTTTTT
TRBJ2-2 . TRBV9 . CASAANTGELFF TGTGCCAGCGCTGCGAACACCGGGGAGCTGTTTTTT
TRBJ2-3 . TRBV6-6 TRBD1 CASGGGQGNTDTQYF TGTGCCAGCGGGGGAGGACAGGGGAACACAGATACGCAGTATTTT
TRBJ2-5 . TRBV27 TRBD1 CASRKRTGTAREETQYF TGTGCCAGCAGAAAACGCACCGGGACAGCCAGAGAAGAGACCCAGTACTTC
TRBJ2-5 . TRBV3-1 . CASSQDNREGEETQYF TGTGCCAGCAGCCAAGATAACAGGGAAGGGGAAGAGACCCAGTACTTC
TRBJ1-4 many TRBV9 TRBD1 CASSEGRGDRLATNEKLFF TGTGCCAGCAGCGAGGGGAGGGGGGACAGGCTTGCAACTAATGAAAAACTGTTTTTT
TRBJ2-3 few TRBV28 TRBD2 CASSPLGLVTDTQYF TGTGCCAGCAGCCCCCTGGGACTAGTCACAGATACGCAGTATTTT
TRBJ2-1 few TRBV27 TRBD2 CASTSGNPTYNEQFF TGTGCCAGCACTAGCGGGAATCCTACCTACAATGAGCAGTTCTTC
TRBJ1-6 few TRBV7-3 . CASSVGRLIREVHF TGTGCCAGCAGCGTGGGACGGCTAATTCGGGAGGTCCACTTT
TRBJ1-2 few TRBV12-3/TRBV12-4 . CASSLRYPREYGYTF TGTGCCAGCAGTTTGCGGTATCCCCGCGAATATGGCTACACCTTC
TRBJ2-5 few TRBV5-5 . CASSLDRDTHFF TGTGCCAGCAGCTTGGACCGGGACACCCATTTCTTC
TRBJ2-1 . TRBV5-1 TRBD1 CASSRVHRGLDLDEQFF TGCGCCAGCAGCCGGGTACACAGGGGGCTGGATTTGGATGAGCAGTTCTTC
TRBJ2-3 . TRBV29-1 TRBD2 CSVEATSGGVDTQYF TGCAGCGTTGAAGCGACTAGCGGGGGCGTAGATACGCAGTATTTT
TRBJ1-6 . TRBV4-1 . CASSQKDGISSYNSPLHF TGCGCCAGCAGCCAAAAGGACGGTATTAGCTCCTATAATTCACCCCTCCACTTT
TRBJ1-2 once TRBV7-2 . CASSSGTGSGYSF TGTGCCAGCAGCTCAGGAACAGGGTCTGGCTACAGCTTC
TRBJ2-2 few TRBV10-3 . CAISESTYSYTGELFF TGTGCCATCAGTGAGTCGACTTACAGCTACACCGGGGAGCTGTTTTTT
TRBJ2-5 . TRBV4-1 . CASSHTEGGDQETQYF TGCGCCAGCAGCCACACTGAGGGTGGAGACCAAGAGACCCAGTACTTC
TRBJ1-1 few TRBV12-3/TRBV12-4 . CASTERGTEAFF TGTGCCAGCACCGAACGAGGAACTGAAGCTTTCTTT
TRBJ2-5 . TRBV3-1 . CASSQARTRETQYF TGTGCCAGCAGCCAAGCGAGGACCCGGGAGACCCAGTACTTC
TRBJ2-5 many TRBV12-3/TRBV12-4 . CASSPNGETQYF TGTGCCAGCAGTCCTAATGGGGAGACCCAGTACTTC
TRBJ2-2 few TRBV12-3/TRBV12-4 . CASSTAGELFF TGTGCCAGCAGTACCGCCGGGGAGCTGTTTTTT
TRBJ2-7 . TRBV3-1 . CASSQGRRTGEQYF TGTGCCAGCAGCCAAGGCCGGAGGACGGGGGAGCAGTACTTC
TRBJ1-4 . TRBV12-3/TRBV12-4 . CASSLVPGGEGEKLFF TGTGCCAGCAGTCTAGTCCCAGGAGGGGAGGGTGAAAAACTGTTTTTT